This T cell receptor beta chain was found in a study of shared clonotypes between healthy human individuals. The CDR3 contains 16 residues. Germline V CDR1 and CDR2: SGHRS, YFSETQ. J lost 2 bases, V lost 3 bases, and 5 bases had no gene match. The data were produced by immunoSEQ multiplex PCR, yet TCRdb's version contains in-frame clones alone and is incomplete. The repertoire holds approximately 460,000 clones, 60% to 80% seen once, with 9.5% to 15% in the top ten. The receptor was derived from a woman between 35 and 50 years old in good health. Some clones in this sample may be carry-over from other donors' samples. J is TRBJ2-1 and V is TRBV5-1; 10 nucleotides agree with TRBD1. The specimen was PBMCs. DNA of the CDR3: TGCGCCAGCAGCTGGGGACAGGGGTACGCCTACAATGAGCAGTTCTTC. It codes for CASSWGQGYAYNEQFF.